This T cell receptor (beta chain) was recorded in a study of blood T cell repertoires in COVID-19. For the study at large: PBMCs, B-cell-depleted T cells, or T cells were the source of the cDNA or gDNA that made up the material.

Original processing notes: Amplification from reference gene primers served as the basis for estimated nucleated cell counts. Produced via immunoSEQ multiplex PCR; TCRdb's table is partial and in-frame only. V and J calls and clone size are as listed in that table; D and trimming were resolved from the DNA. The table lists 100,000 to 150,000 clones, approximately 82% of them singletons. V lost 4 bases to trimming and J lost 2 bases; unmatched junction nucleotides: 4. The CDR3 has 14 amino acids. Per germline, CDR1 MGHRA and CDR2 YSYEKL. This clonotype originated in a woman aged 45 to 65 with acute or convalescent COVID-19. V and J are TRBV4-1 and TRBJ1-2; 7 bases are a match to TRBD1. Material for sequencing was peripheral blood. The CDR3 nucleotides read TGCGCCAGCAGCCTCTCGACAGGGAACTATGGCTACACCTTC. Residues: CASSLSTGNYGYTF.